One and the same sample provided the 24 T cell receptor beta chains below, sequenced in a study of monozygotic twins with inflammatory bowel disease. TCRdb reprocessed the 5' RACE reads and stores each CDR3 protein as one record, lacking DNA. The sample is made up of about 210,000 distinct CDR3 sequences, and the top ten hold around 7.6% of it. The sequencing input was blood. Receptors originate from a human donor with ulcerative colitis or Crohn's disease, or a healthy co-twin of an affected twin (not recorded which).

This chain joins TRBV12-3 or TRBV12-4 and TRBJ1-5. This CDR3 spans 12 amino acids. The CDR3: CASSLPRGPQHF.

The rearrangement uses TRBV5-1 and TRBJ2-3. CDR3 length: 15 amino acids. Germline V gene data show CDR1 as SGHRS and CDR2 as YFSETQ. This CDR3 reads CASSLSVENTDTQYF.

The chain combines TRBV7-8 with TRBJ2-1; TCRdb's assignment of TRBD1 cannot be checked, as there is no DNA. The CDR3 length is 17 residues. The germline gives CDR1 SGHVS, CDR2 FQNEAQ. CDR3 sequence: CASRTPGQQSSYNEQFF.

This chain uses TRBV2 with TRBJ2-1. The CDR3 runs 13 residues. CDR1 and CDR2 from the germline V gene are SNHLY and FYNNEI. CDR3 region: CARKTSSYNEQFF.

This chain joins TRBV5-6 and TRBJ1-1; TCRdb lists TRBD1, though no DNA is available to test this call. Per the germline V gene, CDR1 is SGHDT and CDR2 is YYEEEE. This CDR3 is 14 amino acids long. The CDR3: CASSRGTGGAEAFF.

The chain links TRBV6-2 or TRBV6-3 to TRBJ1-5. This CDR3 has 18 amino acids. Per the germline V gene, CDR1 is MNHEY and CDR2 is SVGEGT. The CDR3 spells CASSYGEGRSYSNQPQHF.

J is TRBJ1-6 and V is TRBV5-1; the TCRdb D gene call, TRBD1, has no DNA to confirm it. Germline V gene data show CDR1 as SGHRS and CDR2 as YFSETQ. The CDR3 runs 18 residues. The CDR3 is CASSLAPAGVSYNSPLHF. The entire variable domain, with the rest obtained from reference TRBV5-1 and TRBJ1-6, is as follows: KAGVTQTPRYLIKTRGQQVTLSCSPISGHRSVSWYQQTPGQGLQFLFEYFSETQRNKGNFPGRFSGRQFSNSRSEMNVSTLELGDSALYLCASSLAPAGVSYNSPLHFGNGTRLTVT.

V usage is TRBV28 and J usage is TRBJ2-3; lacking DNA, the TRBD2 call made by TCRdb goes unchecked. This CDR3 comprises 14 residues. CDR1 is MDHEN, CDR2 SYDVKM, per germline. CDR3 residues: CASSGQEGIDTQYF.

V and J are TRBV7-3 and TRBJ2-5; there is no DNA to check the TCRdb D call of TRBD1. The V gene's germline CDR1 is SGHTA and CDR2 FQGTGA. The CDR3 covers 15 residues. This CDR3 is CASSSRGSLQETQYF.

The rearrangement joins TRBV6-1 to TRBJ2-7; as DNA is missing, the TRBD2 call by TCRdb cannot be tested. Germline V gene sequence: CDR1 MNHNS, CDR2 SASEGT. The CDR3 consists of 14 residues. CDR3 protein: CATHPGRIAYEQYF.

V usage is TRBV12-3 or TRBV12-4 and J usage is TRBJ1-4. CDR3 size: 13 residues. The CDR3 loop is CASSPIWGEKLFF.

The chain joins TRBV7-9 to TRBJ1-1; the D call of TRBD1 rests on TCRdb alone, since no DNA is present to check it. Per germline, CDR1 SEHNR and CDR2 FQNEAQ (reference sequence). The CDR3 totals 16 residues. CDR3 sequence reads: CASRSLKGQGDTEAFF.

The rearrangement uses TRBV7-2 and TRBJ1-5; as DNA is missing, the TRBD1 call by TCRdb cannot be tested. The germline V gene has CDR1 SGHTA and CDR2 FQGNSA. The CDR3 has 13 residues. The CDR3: CASRDIPNQPQHF.

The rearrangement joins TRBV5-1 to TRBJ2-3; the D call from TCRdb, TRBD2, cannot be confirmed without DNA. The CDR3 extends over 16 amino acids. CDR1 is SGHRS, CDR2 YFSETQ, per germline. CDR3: CASSLGSSGDTDTQYF.

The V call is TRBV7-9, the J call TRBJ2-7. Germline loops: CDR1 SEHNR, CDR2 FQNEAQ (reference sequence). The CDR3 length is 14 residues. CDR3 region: CASSLEVGSYEQYF.

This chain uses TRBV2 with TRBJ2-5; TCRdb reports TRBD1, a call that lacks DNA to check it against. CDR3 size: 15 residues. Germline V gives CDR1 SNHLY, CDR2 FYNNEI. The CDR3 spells CASSGISGGAETQYF.

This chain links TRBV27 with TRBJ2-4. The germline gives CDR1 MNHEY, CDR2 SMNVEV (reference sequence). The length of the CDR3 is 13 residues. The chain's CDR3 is CASSRGGKNIQYF.

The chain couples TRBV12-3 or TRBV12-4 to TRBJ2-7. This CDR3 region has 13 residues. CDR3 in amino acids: CASSLDSTYEQYF.

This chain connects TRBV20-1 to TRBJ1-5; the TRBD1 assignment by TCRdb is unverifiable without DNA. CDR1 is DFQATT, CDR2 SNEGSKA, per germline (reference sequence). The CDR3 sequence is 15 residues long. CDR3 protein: CSAIWGAAYNQPQHF.

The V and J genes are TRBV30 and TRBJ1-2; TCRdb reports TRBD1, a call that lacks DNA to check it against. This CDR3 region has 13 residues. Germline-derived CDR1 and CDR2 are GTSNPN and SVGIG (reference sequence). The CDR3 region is CAWSLGQVEGYTF.

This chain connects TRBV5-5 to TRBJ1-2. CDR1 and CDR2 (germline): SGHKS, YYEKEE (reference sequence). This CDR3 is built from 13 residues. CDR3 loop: CASSLIGVEGYTF.

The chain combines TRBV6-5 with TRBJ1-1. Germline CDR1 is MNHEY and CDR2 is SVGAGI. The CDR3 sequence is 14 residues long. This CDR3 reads CASSYGGKNTEAFF.

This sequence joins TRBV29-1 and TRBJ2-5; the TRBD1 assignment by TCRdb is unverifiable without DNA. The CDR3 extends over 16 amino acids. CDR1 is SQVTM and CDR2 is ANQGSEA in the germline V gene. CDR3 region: CSVEGQRPKSQETQYF.

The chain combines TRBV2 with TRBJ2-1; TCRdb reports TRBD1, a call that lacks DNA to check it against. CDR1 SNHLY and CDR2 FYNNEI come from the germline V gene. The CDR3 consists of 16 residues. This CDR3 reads CANTQLPFGDNNEQFF.